A selection of T cell receptor beta chains follows, all from one sample in a study of T cell responses to AZD1222 COVID-19 vaccine. TCRdb's copy holds only in-frame clones and misses some; the assay was immunoSEQ multiplex PCR. The sample has around 140,000 clones; 85% to 95% are singletons. Sequences were derived from peripheral blood, sampled on day 0 of AZD1222 vaccination. All receptors derive from an adult in good health. CDR3s include the opening cysteine and the closing phenylalanine or tryptophan. A D gene is named only where the DNA matches it firmly. Clone size is stated in some rows and not others, as once, few, many or a class when expanded.

J gene: TRBJ1-5
V gene: TRBV10-2
clone size: once
D gene: NA
CDR3 DNA: TGCGCCAGCAGTGACACGGGAAGCAATCAGCCCCAGCATTTT
CDR3 protein: CASSDTGSNQPQHF

J gene: TRBJ2-2
V gene: TRBV7-9
clone size: NA
D gene: NA
CDR3 DNA: TGTGCCAGCAGCTCCAGGGTTTCGGACACCGGGGAGCTGTTTTTT
CDR3 protein: CASSSRVSDTGELFF

J gene: TRBJ1-6
V gene: TRBV28
clone size: NA
D gene: TRBD1
CDR3 DNA: TGTGCCAGCAGTTTTCAGGGGACAGATTCACCCCTCCACTTT
CDR3 protein: CASSFQGTDSPLHF

J gene: TRBJ2-1
V gene: TRBV11-2
clone size: NA
D gene: NA
CDR3 DNA: TGTGCCAGCAGCTTAGACCCAAGGGAACCCCATGAGCAGTTCTTC
CDR3 protein: CASSLDPREPHEQFF

J gene: TRBJ1-2
V gene: TRBV25-1
clone size: NA
D gene: NA
CDR3 DNA: TGTGCCACCTACGAGGGAGCCTATGGCTACACCTTC
CDR3 protein: CATYEGAYGYTF

J gene: TRBJ2-5
V gene: TRBV6-5
clone size: once
D gene: NA
CDR3 DNA: TGTGCCAGCGGAGACAGGGACTCTAGGGAGACCCAGTACTTC
CDR3 protein: CASGDRDSRETQYF

J gene: TRBJ1-2
V gene: TRBV27
clone size: NA
D gene: NA
CDR3 DNA: TGTGCCAGCAGTTCAAGGGGCCAGGGCCTAGGTGGCTATGGCTACACCTTC
CDR3 protein: CASSSRGQGLGGYGYTF

J gene: TRBJ2-7
V gene: TRBV6-5
clone size: NA
D gene: TRBD1
CDR3 DNA: TGTGCCAGCAGCTTTGGACAGGGAACTTACGAGCAGTACTTC
CDR3 protein: CASSFGQGTYEQYF

J gene: TRBJ2-7
V gene: TRBV5-1
clone size: NA
D gene: NA
CDR3 DNA: TGCGCCAGCAGCTTGGAAGCTCGATCCTACGAGCAGTACTTC
CDR3 protein: CASSLEARSYEQYF

J gene: TRBJ2-7
V gene: TRBV6-5
clone size: NA
D gene: NA
CDR3 DNA: TGTGCCAGCAGTCTGCAGGGGTCCACCTACGAGCAGTACTTC
CDR3 protein: CASSLQGSTYEQYF

J gene: TRBJ2-1
V gene: TRBV6-2/TRBV6-3
clone size: NA
D gene: TRBD2
CDR3 DNA: TGTGCCAGCAGTTATCGACTAGCGGGAAGCAATGAGCAGTTCTTC
CDR3 protein: CASSYRLAGSNEQFF

J gene: TRBJ1-1
V gene: TRBV6-6
clone size: NA
D gene: NA
CDR3 DNA: TGTGCCAGCAGCCGCGGACAGCTTGGGAACACTGAAGCTTTCTTT
CDR3 protein: CASSRGQLGNTEAFF

J gene: TRBJ2-2
V gene: TRBV2
clone size: NA
D gene: NA
CDR3 DNA: TGTGCCAGCAGGCCAGCAGGGGCTGACGGGGAGCTGTTTTTT
CDR3 protein: CASRPAGADGELFF

J gene: TRBJ2-7
V gene: TRBV5-1
clone size: NA
D gene: TRBD1
CDR3 DNA: TGCGCCAGCAGACCAACCGGGACAGGGTTCAACGAGCAGTACTTC
CDR3 protein: CASRPTGTGFNEQYF

J gene: TRBJ2-2
V gene: TRBV6-2/TRBV6-3
clone size: NA
D gene: NA
CDR3 DNA: TGTGCCAGCAGTTCGACCGGGGAGCTGTTTTTT
CDR3 protein: CASSSTGELFF

J gene: TRBJ1-3
V gene: TRBV19
clone size: NA
D gene: NA
CDR3 DNA: TGTGCCAGTCTACAGAGCTCTGGAAACACCATATATTTT
CDR3 protein: CASLQSSGNTIYF

J gene: TRBJ2-7
V gene: TRBV19
clone size: few
D gene: NA
CDR3 DNA: TGTGCCAGTAGAACTCGTTCGGACGGATACTCCTACGAGCAGTACTTC
CDR3 protein: CASRTRSDGYSYEQYF

J gene: TRBJ1-1
V gene: TRBV7-9
clone size: NA
D gene: NA
CDR3 DNA: TGTGCCAGCAGCTTAGAACGGACAGACGAAGCTTTCTTT
CDR3 protein: CASSLERTDEAFF

J gene: TRBJ2-3
V gene: TRBV5-1
clone size: NA
D gene: TRBD2
CDR3 DNA: TGCGCCAGTAACCTTAGCGGGGGAAGCACAGATACGCAGTATTTT
CDR3 protein: CASNLSGGSTDTQYF

J gene: TRBJ2-2
V gene: TRBV7-3
clone size: NA
D gene: NA
CDR3 DNA: TGTGCCAGCAGCTTAGGCTACACCGCCGGGGAGCTGTTTTTT
CDR3 protein: CASSLGYTAGELFF

J gene: TRBJ2-7
V gene: TRBV5-1
clone size: NA
D gene: NA
CDR3 DNA: TGCGCCAGCAGCTCCGGGCTATCCTACGAGCAGTACTTC
CDR3 protein: CASSSGLSYEQYF

J gene: TRBJ1-1
V gene: TRBV19
clone size: NA
D gene: TRBD1
CDR3 DNA: TGTGCCAGTAGGGATACAGGGGGGTACACTGAAGCTTTCTTT
CDR3 protein: CASRDTGGYTEAFF

J gene: TRBJ1-1
V gene: TRBV3-1/TRBV3-2
clone size: NA
D gene: TRBD1
CDR3 DNA: TGTGCCAGCAGCCAGGCCCTACAGGGGGAAGCTTTCTTT
CDR3 protein: CASSQALQGEAFF

J gene: TRBJ2-6
V gene: TRBV10-3
clone size: NA
D gene: TRBD2
CDR3 DNA: TGTGCCATCAGCCCCACTAGCGGGGGCTTCTCTGGGGCCAACGTCCTGACTTTC
CDR3 protein: CAISPTSGGFSGANVLTF

J gene: TRBJ1-3
V gene: TRBV7-8
clone size: NA
D gene: TRBD1
CDR3 DNA: TGTGCCAGCAGCTTAGCCACAGGGGCTGGAAACACCATATATTTT
CDR3 protein: CASSLATGAGNTIYF

J gene: TRBJ1-2
V gene: TRBV5-8
clone size: once
D gene: NA
CDR3 DNA: TGTGCCAGCAGCTTGGGGAGAGGTCCTTATGGCTACACCTTC
CDR3 protein: CASSLGRGPYGYTF

J gene: TRBJ1-5
V gene: TRBV21-1
clone size: once
D gene: NA
CDR3 DNA: TGTGCCAGCAGCAAAGGCCCCCAGGGGTATCAGCCCCAGCATTTT
CDR3 protein: CASSKGPQGYQPQHF

J gene: TRBJ2-5
V gene: TRBV9
clone size: NA
D gene: NA
CDR3 DNA: TGTGCCAGCGGAGAGACCCAGTACTTC
CDR3 protein: CASGETQYF

J gene: TRBJ1-2
V gene: TRBV6-1
clone size: NA
D gene: TRBD1
CDR3 DNA: TGTGCCAGCAGTGAAGCGCCCACAGGGGGCGGCTACACCTTC
CDR3 protein: CASSEAPTGGGYTF

J gene: TRBJ1-2
V gene: TRBV29-1
clone size: NA
D gene: NA
CDR3 DNA: TGCAGCGTTGAGGAGCAGGAATCGCCTCGCTACACCTTC
CDR3 protein: CSVEEQESPRYTF

J gene: TRBJ1-4
V gene: TRBV6-2/TRBV6-3
clone size: once
D gene: NA
CDR3 DNA: TGTGCCAGCAGTTATGGAGACAGGAACTTGGAAAAACTGTTTTTT
CDR3 protein: CASSYGDRNLEKLFF

J gene: TRBJ1-1
V gene: TRBV11-3
clone size: NA
D gene: NA
CDR3 DNA: TGTGCCAGCGGCCGAGGGAGGAACACTGAAGCTTTCTTT
CDR3 protein: CASGRGRNTEAFF

J gene: TRBJ2-1
V gene: TRBV3-1/TRBV3-2
clone size: NA
D gene: TRBD1
CDR3 DNA: TGTGCCAGCAGCCAGGACAGGGCCTACAATGAGCAGTTCTTC
CDR3 protein: CASSQDRAYNEQFF

J gene: TRBJ1-2
V gene: TRBV5-1
clone size: NA
D gene: NA
CDR3 DNA: TGCGCCAGCAGCTTGCAACAGGGTTATGGCTACACCTTC
CDR3 protein: CASSLQQGYGYTF

J gene: TRBJ2-1
V gene: TRBV6-5
clone size: NA
D gene: TRBD2
CDR3 DNA: TGTGCCAGCCGGACTAGCGGGAGCTATGAGCAGTTCTTC
CDR3 protein: CASRTSGSYEQFF

J gene: TRBJ1-1
V gene: TRBV19
clone size: NA
D gene: NA
CDR3 DNA: TGTGCCAGTAGTCCCGGATTTAGTGAAGCTTTCTTT
CDR3 protein: CASSPGFSEAFF

J gene: TRBJ1-1
V gene: TRBV12-3/TRBV12-4
clone size: NA
D gene: TRBD1
CDR3 DNA: TGTGCCAGTCAACAGGGGAATGAAGCTTTCTTT
CDR3 protein: CASQQGNEAFF

J gene: TRBJ2-1
V gene: TRBV27
clone size: NA
D gene: TRBD1
CDR3 DNA: TGTGCCAGCAGCCGACCGGGACAGCCAAAAGGGCAGTTCTTC
CDR3 protein: CASSRPGQPKGQFF

J gene: TRBJ1-6
V gene: TRBV2
clone size: NA
D gene: TRBD1
CDR3 DNA: TGTGCCAGCAGTGAATCTGGGGGGACAGGGCAAAGCTCCTATAATTCACCCCTCCACTTT
CDR3 protein: CASSESGGTGQSSYNSPLHF

J gene: TRBJ1-2
V gene: TRBV30
clone size: NA
D gene: TRBD1
CDR3 DNA: TGTGCCTGGAGTGCCGGGACAGTTTATGGCTACACCTTC
CDR3 protein: CAWSAGTVYGYTF

J gene: TRBJ1-4
V gene: TRBV28
clone size: once
D gene: NA
CDR3 DNA: TGTGCCAGCAACTGGGGGACAAATAATGAAAAACTGTTTTTT
CDR3 protein: CASNWGTNNEKLFF

J gene: TRBJ2-3
V gene: TRBV4-2
clone size: NA
D gene: TRBD2
CDR3 DNA: TGTGCCAGCAGCCAAGATACGGGACTAGCGGGAGCAGTGATAGATACGCAGTATTTT
CDR3 protein: CASSQDTGLAGAVIDTQYF

J gene: TRBJ1-2
V gene: TRBV9
clone size: many
D gene: NA
CDR3 DNA: TGTGCCAGCAGCGCGGGGGGTGGCTACACCTTC
CDR3 protein: CASSAGGGYTF

J gene: TRBJ2-1
V gene: TRBV11-3
clone size: NA
D gene: TRBD2
CDR3 DNA: TGTGCCAGCAGCCTCCGGACTAGGGATGAGCAGTTCTTC
CDR3 protein: CASSLRTRDEQFF

J gene: TRBJ2-7
V gene: TRBV3-1/TRBV3-2
clone size: NA
D gene: TRBD1
CDR3 DNA: TGTGCCAGCAGCCAAGCAGGGGGCACAGGTTCAGGAGAGCAGTACTTC
CDR3 protein: CASSQAGGTGSGEQYF

J gene: TRBJ1-6
V gene: TRBV6-1
clone size: NA
D gene: NA
CDR3 DNA: TGTGCCAGCAGTGGAGCGCCGGGGAATTCACCCCTCCACTTT
CDR3 protein: CASSGAPGNSPLHF

J gene: TRBJ2-7
V gene: TRBV7-9
clone size: medium-sized
D gene: TRBD2
CDR3 DNA: TGTGCCAGCAGCCGGGGGAGGGTAGTAGACGAGCAGTACTTC
CDR3 protein: CASSRGRVVDEQYF

J gene: TRBJ2-3
V gene: TRBV18
clone size: NA
D gene: TRBD1
CDR3 DNA: TGTGCCAGCTCAGAAGGGACAGCTCTTAACACAGATACGCAGTATTTT
CDR3 protein: CASSEGTALNTDTQYF

J gene: TRBJ2-2
V gene: TRBV6-1
clone size: NA
D gene: NA
CDR3 DNA: TGTGCCAGCAGTGTAAAGGGAGGCGGGGAGCTGTTTTTT
CDR3 protein: CASSVKGGGELFF

J gene: TRBJ1-1
V gene: TRBV6-5
clone size: NA
D gene: NA
CDR3 DNA: TGTGCCAGCAAAGTAGACTTCCTGAACACTGAAGCTTTCTTT
CDR3 protein: CASKVDFLNTEAFF

J gene: TRBJ2-3
V gene: TRBV4-3
clone size: once
D gene: TRBD2
CDR3 DNA: TGCGCCAGCAGCCTGGGACTAGCGATAAGCACAGATACGCAGTATTTT
CDR3 protein: CASSLGLAISTDTQYF

J gene: TRBJ1-5
V gene: TRBV28
clone size: NA
D gene: TRBD1
CDR3 DNA: TGTGCCACCCTCGACAGGGGGGGAGGCAATCAGCCCCAGCATTTT
CDR3 protein: CATLDRGGGNQPQHF

J gene: TRBJ1-1
V gene: TRBV29-1
clone size: NA
D gene: NA
CDR3 DNA: TGCAGCGTTGTTGCTCAGTTCGAAGCTTTCTTT
CDR3 protein: CSVVAQFEAFF

J gene: TRBJ1-4
V gene: TRBV15
clone size: NA
D gene: NA
CDR3 DNA: TGTGCCACCAGCAGAGAGTGGGGGGGTGCAACTAATGAAAAACTGTTTTTT
CDR3 protein: CATSREWGGATNEKLFF

J gene: TRBJ2-5
V gene: TRBV5-5
clone size: few
D gene: NA
CDR3 DNA: TGTGCCAGCAGCTTTGATGTTCAGCATGTGGAGACCCAGTACTTC
CDR3 protein: CASSFDVQHVETQYF

J gene: TRBJ2-2
V gene: TRBV28
clone size: NA
D gene: TRBD1
CDR3 DNA: TGTGCCAGCAGTTTATGGGGGACAGGGGCGTTGAACACCGGGGAGCTGTTTTTT
CDR3 protein: CASSLWGTGALNTGELFF

J gene: TRBJ2-1
V gene: TRBV9
clone size: NA
D gene: NA
CDR3 DNA: TGTGCCAGCAACTTGGACGGCAATGAGCAGTTCTTC
CDR3 protein: CASNLDGNEQFF

J gene: TRBJ2-7
V gene: TRBV29-1
clone size: NA
D gene: TRBD1
CDR3 DNA: TGCAGCGTTGGACAGGGGACGATGTACGAGCAGTACTTC
CDR3 protein: CSVGQGTMYEQYF